Listed below are T cell receptor beta chains from one sample, sequenced in a study of blood T cell repertoires in COVID-19. Sequencing was performed with immunoSEQ multiplex PCR; in TCRdb, only in-frame clones are kept and a portion is missing. The table includes about 170,000 clones, approximately 90% detected once. Sequenced sample: peripheral blood. These receptor sequences come from a man aged 18 to 30 with COVID-19, enrolled during active disease. The conserved cysteine and the conserved F or W are not part of the CDR3 here. Not every row has a clone size; where given, it reads once, few, many or a size class.

CDR3 protein	clone size	V gene
ASSLTSLAGVGSNEKLF	-	TRBV11-2
ASSLGLAGVGDEQF	-	TRBV7-9
ASSLATGLH	few	TRBV12-3/TRBV12-4
ASSLYSNQPQH	-	TRBV4-3
ASLKGRQHITYEQY	-	TRBV6-6
ASSEIWPASYEQY	-	TRBV2
ASSLAGPSSGIGEQF	-	TRBV7-2
ASSSGTSGIYEQY	-	TRBV3-1/TRBV3-2
ASSVGVSGYEQY	-	TRBV9
ASSHPSTGLRTDTQY	once	TRBV27
ASSLIVGPQETQY	few	TRBV5-5
ASRLAGTHEQY	-	TRBV12-2
ASSQDRIRVDTGELF	-	TRBV14
ASSAGLSGYEQY	-	TRBV19
ASSLGQHDGNTIY	-	TRBV18
ASSRTGRDNSPLH	-	TRBV6-5
ASSPRGGELF	-	TRBV7-3
ASSLTGTSGNKSTNEQF	-	TRBV7-3
AISESLRNMNTEAF	-	TRBV10-3
ATSETGGISYNEQF	-	TRBV24-1
ASSLSRGPTGELF	-	TRBV11-3
ASSPAGSSYNSPLH	-	TRBV18
ASSRGGVMDNEQF	-	TRBV6-4
ASRLTSGRSEQY	-	TRBV27
ASSPGTGYNQPQH	-	TRBV9
ASSESGGIYEQY	-	TRBV10-2
ASRRDSSYEQY	-	TRBV2
ASSTGTAFGYGYT	-	TRBV11-2
ASSEGHLQPQH	-	TRBV25-1
SATTGFGYT	-	TRBV20-1
ASSQLARSTYEQY	-	TRBV4-3
ASRGQGAYEQY	-	TRBV2
ASSSTGGSYEQY	once	TRBV27
ASSLAKGPGLAEAF	-	TRBV28
ASYSEYSTDTQY	-	TRBV5-4
ASSLGLRQNEKLF	-	TRBV13
ASSPSGRALYTGELF	-	TRBV2
ASSPTSGSYEQY	-	TRBV7-2
ASSKAGTLTGELF	-	TRBV5-8
ASSRQSTGASEQY	-	TRBV11-2
ASSGGAATGELF	once	TRBV9
ASTLIGGNTGELF	medium-sized	TRBV5-1
ASSFKGSWVNEQF	-	TRBV28
ASSSWRTPRGNSPLH	-	TRBV7-9
ASSLAQGNIQY	once	TRBV5-1
ASSLETGVRSWMAKNIQY	-	TRBV11-2
ASSHPLEDTQY	-	TRBV11-1
ASSLGLAGYYNEQF	once	TRBV27
ASRPSGTYEQY	-	TRBV10-2
ASSAKYYRPYEQY	once	TRBV2
AWSLAGGFYNEQF	-	TRBV30
SARDRGEQY	-	TRBV20-1